The T cell receptor beta chain under discussion was sequenced for a study of control samples from healthy donors and cancer patients. Trimming removed 4 bases at V and 7 bases at J, with 15 bases between. Germline CDR1 reads SGDLS; CDR2 reads YYNGEE. The CDR3 extends over 13 amino acids. Some clones are missing from TCRdb's copy, which holds only in-frame ones; the method was immunoSEQ multiplex PCR. This table has about 71,000 clones, roughly 91% appearing once. The receptor comes from a man aged 55 to 70 with lung cancer. The sample consisted of PBMCs. The V call is TRBV9, the J call TRBJ2-7; no clear D gene. The CDR3 loop reads CASSPASLGEQYF. In DNA, the CDR3 is TGTGCCAGCAGCCCCGCAAGTTTGGGGGAGCAGTACTTC. The complete variable domain, with remaining parts taken from reference TRBV9 and TRBJ2-7, reads DSGVTQTPKHLITATGQRVTLRCSPRSGDLSVYWYQQSLDQGLQFLIQYYNGEERAKGNILERFSAQQFPDLHSELNLSSLELGDSALYFCASSPASLGEQYFGPGTRLTVT.